The rows below give T cell receptor beta chains drawn from one sample of a study of cytomegalovirus exposure and HLA in healthy donors. Produced via immunoSEQ multiplex PCR; TCRdb's table is partial and in-frame only. The sample gives 100,000 to 120,000 clones, roughly 86% of which show up once; about 4% is in the top ten. Sequences were obtained from PBMCs. These receptors all come from a woman aged 18-29 years in good health and CMV-seropositive. CDR3s include the opening cysteine and the closing phenylalanine or tryptophan. The D gene is left open where the match is weak.

j_gene: TRBJ1-5
v_gene: TRBV7-7
d_gene: TRBD1
CDR3aa: CASSSIKTGFGYSNQPQHF

j_gene: TRBJ2-3
v_gene: TRBV29-1
d_gene: -
CDR3aa: CSVEGSADTQYF

j_gene: TRBJ1-1
v_gene: TRBV5-1
d_gene: TRBD1
CDR3aa: CASSPPLDRGPYTEAFF

j_gene: TRBJ2-5
v_gene: TRBV11-3
d_gene: -
CDR3aa: CASSLGGGGQETQYF

j_gene: TRBJ2-7
v_gene: TRBV5-4
d_gene: -
CDR3aa: CASSDGGAPVGEQYF

j_gene: TRBJ2-7
v_gene: TRBV30
d_gene: -
CDR3aa: CAWSVRYEQYF

j_gene: TRBJ2-7
v_gene: TRBV27
d_gene: TRBD1
CDR3aa: CASSARDRVGEQYF

j_gene: TRBJ2-1
v_gene: TRBV7-2
d_gene: TRBD2
CDR3aa: CASSSRLAGAYNEQFF

j_gene: TRBJ1-4
v_gene: TRBV18
d_gene: -
CDR3aa: CASSPQESNQKLFF

j_gene: TRBJ2-2
v_gene: TRBV28
d_gene: -
CDR3aa: CATARGPNTGELFF

j_gene: TRBJ1-1
v_gene: TRBV7-6
d_gene: TRBD1
CDR3aa: CASSSLDRGTEAFF

j_gene: TRBJ2-7
v_gene: TRBV10-3
d_gene: TRBD2
CDR3aa: CAIRGLAGGSYEQYF

j_gene: TRBJ2-7
v_gene: TRBV11-2
d_gene: -
CDR3aa: CASSTPYEQYF

j_gene: TRBJ2-1
v_gene: TRBV5-4
d_gene: -
CDR3aa: CASSRPSPGTEQFF

j_gene: TRBJ2-1
v_gene: TRBV5-1
d_gene: TRBD1
CDR3aa: CASRQAGQGYNEQFF

j_gene: TRBJ2-3
v_gene: TRBV6-5
d_gene: -
CDR3aa: CASSYSTSGTDTQYF

j_gene: TRBJ1-4
v_gene: TRBV18
d_gene: TRBD1
CDR3aa: CASSPGQDEKLFF

j_gene: TRBJ1-5
v_gene: TRBV6-1
d_gene: TRBD1
CDR3aa: CATHKGGGLIQPQHF

j_gene: TRBJ2-1
v_gene: TRBV6-4
d_gene: TRBD2
CDR3aa: CASSEGLLAGESYNEQFF

j_gene: TRBJ1-2
v_gene: TRBV7-9
d_gene: TRBD1
CDR3aa: CASSTGTGLFNYGYTF

j_gene: TRBJ1-5
v_gene: TRBV2
d_gene: -
CDR3aa: CASSKDGSGVEPQHF

j_gene: TRBJ1-2
v_gene: TRBV5-1
d_gene: -
CDR3aa: CASSPTSGGYGYTF

j_gene: TRBJ2-7
v_gene: TRBV7-9
d_gene: TRBD1
CDR3aa: CASSLPGQGDTYEQYF

j_gene: TRBJ2-1
v_gene: TRBV7-3
d_gene: -
CDR3aa: CASSLGGSYNEQFF

j_gene: TRBJ1-1
v_gene: TRBV30
d_gene: -
CDR3aa: CAWSVVLGRDTEAFF

j_gene: TRBJ2-3
v_gene: TRBV7-6
d_gene: TRBD2
CDR3aa: CASSLGSGGSTDTQYF

j_gene: TRBJ2-5
v_gene: TRBV5-5
d_gene: -
CDR3aa: CATSNEGGIQETQYF

j_gene: TRBJ1-1
v_gene: TRBV23-1
d_gene: -
CDR3aa: CASSQRAGEAEAFF

j_gene: TRBJ1-5
v_gene: TRBV5-8
d_gene: -
CDR3aa: CASSSVGGWSNQPQHF

j_gene: TRBJ1-2
v_gene: TRBV27
d_gene: -
CDR3aa: CASSFGRPGRNYGYTF

j_gene: TRBJ1-5
v_gene: TRBV7-8
d_gene: -
CDR3aa: CASSFLRVPNQPQHF

j_gene: TRBJ2-4
v_gene: TRBV28
d_gene: -
CDR3aa: CASSIAKNIQYF

j_gene: TRBJ1-4
v_gene: TRBV19
d_gene: TRBD1
CDR3aa: CASSEGTAPTNEKLFF

j_gene: TRBJ1-2
v_gene: TRBV7-8
d_gene: -
CDR3aa: CASSPIGGDYGYTF

j_gene: TRBJ2-1
v_gene: TRBV18
d_gene: TRBD2
CDR3aa: CASSPPLAGGQLQFF

j_gene: TRBJ1-3
v_gene: TRBV18
d_gene: -
CDR3aa: CASSPIGPSGALSGNTIYF

j_gene: TRBJ2-5
v_gene: TRBV19
d_gene: -
CDR3aa: CASSIGLSETQYF

j_gene: TRBJ2-2
v_gene: TRBV9
d_gene: -
CDR3aa: CASSGAGGKNTGELFF

j_gene: TRBJ2-1
v_gene: TRBV6-4
d_gene: TRBD2
CDR3aa: CASSERLAGGNNEQFF